In its sample, the clone carrying this TCR beta chain was seen once. Sequencing used immunoSEQ multiplex PCR; TCRdb keeps in-frame clones, though not all of them. This table has 70,000 or so clones, 80% to 95% appearing once. The data are from a study of T cell changes during pregnancy in multiple sclerosis. Trimming took off 0 bases at V and 6 bases at J, with 11 bases between the two ends. CDR1 and CDR2 (germline): GTSNPN, SVGIG (reference sequence). The CDR3 runs 13 residues. The TCR originated in a female donor with multiple sclerosis, enrolled in a pregnancy study. The rearrangement links TRBV30 to TRBJ1-2, with a possible D match to TRBD1 (5 bases). The sample in question was CD4+ T cells from peripheral blood mononuclear cells, obtained before pregnancy. The CDR3 protein is CAWSVHAGNGYTF. The CDR3 region has the DNA TGTGCCTGGAGTGTACACGCAGGGAATGGCTACACCTTC.